Presented here are 7 T cell receptor beta chains from one specimen sequenced in a study of blood T cell repertoires in COVID-19. The method was immunoSEQ multiplex PCR; TCRdb's version includes in-frame clones alone and lacks a portion of them. The sample consists of about 85,000 clones, approximately 79% of them appearing once. The source material was peripheral blood. The receptors shown here come from a man in his 70s with acute or convalescent COVID-19.

This sequence joins TRBV13 and TRBJ2-1; D remains unclear. The CDR3 length is 15 residues. CDR1 PRHDT and CDR2 FYEKMQ come from the germline V gene (reference sequence). V gave up 3 bases and J gave up 0 bases, with 9 bases separating them. CDR3: CASSFGRSSYNEQFF. The CDR3 coding sequence is TGTGCCAGCAGCTTCGGTAGGAGCTCCTACAATGAGCAGTTCTTC.

The genes are TRBV6-5 and TRBJ1-3; possibly TRBD1 for D (5 bases). The CDR3 is 14 residues long. The germline CDR1 and CDR2 sequences are MNHEY and SVGAGI. Trimming left V 8 bases short and J 4 bases short, with 15 bases between. The CDR3 loop is CASWDRAGGNTIYF. CDR3 sequence (DNA): TGTGCCAGCTGGGACCGGGCGGGAGGAAACACCATATATTTT.

The table lists this clone with a count of one. The chain employs TRBV5-1 and TRBJ2-5, with D perhaps TRBD1 (6 bases). V lost 4 bases and J 3 bases, leaving 13 bases between the germline ends. The germline CDR1 and CDR2 sequences are SGHRS and YFSETQ. The CDR3 runs to 14 residues. Here the CDR3 DNA reads TGCGCCAGCAGCCCGCCAGACAGGAAAGAGACCCAGTACTTC. It yields the protein CASSPPDRKETQYF.

CDR3 loop: CAISTGGTADSPLHF. The CDR3 bases are TGTGCCATCAGTACAGGGGGTACGGCCGATTCACCCCTCCACTTT. The V gene is TRBV10-3, the J gene TRBJ1-6; 8 positions match TRBD1. The CDR3 covers 15 residues. Unmatched junction bases numbered 8, after V lost 5 bases and J lost 8 bases. Germline V CDR1 and CDR2: ENHRY, SYGVKD.

The chain employs TRBV4-1 and TRBJ1-2; a weak D match, TRBD1 (6 bases). The CDR3 is 15 amino acids. The V end was cut by 0 bases, the J end by 4 bases, with 12 bases between. The germline CDR1 and CDR2 sequences are MGHRA and YSYEKL. The CDR3, as DNA: TGCGCCAGCAGCCAAGATTTCAGGGGCAGCTATGGCTACACCTTC. Its protein product is CASSQDFRGSYGYTF.

V usage is TRBV15 and J usage is TRBJ1-4; TRBD1 is a possible D gene (5 bases). V dropped 0 bases and J dropped 11 bases, with 16 bases sitting between them. There are 15 residues in the CDR3. The germline CDR1 and CDR2 sequences are LNHNV and YYDKDF (reference sequence). The CDR3 loop reads CATSRDLGDSLKLFF. CDR3 coding DNA: TGTGCCACCAGCAGAGATTTGGGTGACAGCCTTAAACTGTTTTTT.

V is TRBV5-1 and J is TRBJ1-4, with D possibly being TRBD1 (5 bases). The V and J ends lost 3 bases and 3 bases respectively, with 21 bases between them. This CDR3 has 18 residues. Germline V gene sequence: CDR1 SGHRS, CDR2 YFSETQ. CDR3 in DNA: TGCGCCAGCAGCTGGAACGGGGGGGTTCGTACGTCTAATGAAAAACTGTTTTTT. As protein: CASSWNGGVRTSNEKLFF.